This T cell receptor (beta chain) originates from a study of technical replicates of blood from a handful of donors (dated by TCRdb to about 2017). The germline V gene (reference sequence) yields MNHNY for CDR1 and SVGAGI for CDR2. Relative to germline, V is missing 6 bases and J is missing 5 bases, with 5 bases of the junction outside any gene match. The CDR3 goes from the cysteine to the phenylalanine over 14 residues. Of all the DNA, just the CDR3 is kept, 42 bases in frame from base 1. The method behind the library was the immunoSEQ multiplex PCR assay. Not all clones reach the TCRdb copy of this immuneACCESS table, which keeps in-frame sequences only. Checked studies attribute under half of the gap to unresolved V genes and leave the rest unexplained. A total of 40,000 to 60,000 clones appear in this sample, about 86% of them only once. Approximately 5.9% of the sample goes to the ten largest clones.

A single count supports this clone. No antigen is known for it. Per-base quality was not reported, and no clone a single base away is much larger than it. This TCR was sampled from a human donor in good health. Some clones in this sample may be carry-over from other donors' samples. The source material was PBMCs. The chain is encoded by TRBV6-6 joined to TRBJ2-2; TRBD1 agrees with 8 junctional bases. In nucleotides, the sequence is TGTGCCAGCAGCCAGACAGGGGATACCGGGGAGCTGTTTTTT. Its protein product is CASSQTGDTGELFF.